Presented here are 9 T cell receptor beta chains from one specimen sequenced in a study of blood T cell repertoires in COVID-19. Sequencing used immunoSEQ multiplex PCR; TCRdb keeps in-frame clones, though not all of them. Of more than 65,000 clones in the sample, approximately 90% are singletons; the top ten hold about 5.3%. The material sequenced was peripheral blood. These receptors were obtained from a man in his fifties or sixties with acute or convalescent COVID-19.

The genes are TRBV30 and TRBJ2-1; 10 bases are a match to TRBD2. Losses at the gene ends were 4 bases for V and 3 bases for J; bases not matched to a gene: 9. This CDR3 contains 16 residues. In germline, CDR1 is GTSNPN, CDR2 SVGIG (reference sequence). In nucleotides, the CDR3 is TGTGCCTGGAATAAGGGGGTAGCGGGGGGCTACAATGAGCAGTTCTTC. Its translation: CAWNKGVAGGYNEQFF.

This clone came up a few times. This sequence joins TRBV19 and TRBJ1-4, with 8 bases identical to TRBD1. The V gene end was trimmed by 3 bases and the J gene end by 8 bases; junction bases not matched to a gene: 8. Germline CDR1 is LNHDA and CDR2 is SQIVND (reference sequence). This CDR3 has 15 amino acids. CDR3 amino acids: CASSIGRDRREKLFF. CDR3 sequence (DNA): TGTGCCAGTAGTATTGGCCGGGACAGGAGGGAAAAACTGTTTTTT. The full variable domain, with the rest looked up from reference TRBV19 and TRBJ1-4, is DGGITQSPKYLFRKEGQNVTLSCEQNLNHDAMYWYRQDPGQGLRLIYYSQIVNDFQKGDIAEGYSVSREKKESFPLTVTSAQKNPTAFYLCASSIGRDRREKLFFGSGTQLSVL.

The chain recombines TRBV6-1 with TRBJ1-1, with a weak D call TRBD1 (6 bases). Germline values: CDR1 MNHNS, CDR2 SASEGT. CDR3 length: 12 amino acids. V was shortened by 3 bases and J by 11 bases, with 13 bases between the two germline ends. CDR3 nucleotide sequence: TGTGCCAGCAGTGAGGGGGGGGCAGGGGCTTTCTTT. Its protein is CASSEGGAGAFF.

In its sample, this clone was seen a few times. The chain carries TRBV5-8 and TRBJ1-1, with 8 bases identical to TRBD1. The germline CDR1 and CDR2 sequences are SGHTS and YDEGEE. Trimming took 0 bases from V and 0 from J; bases not matched to a gene: 1. The CDR3 length is 15 residues. The CDR3 coding sequence is TGTGCCAGCAGCTTGGTGGGACAGGTGAACACTGAAGCTTTCTTT. Translating gives CASSLVGQVNTEAFF.

This chain links TRBV9 with TRBJ1-6, with D possibly TRBD1 on 6 matching bases. With 4 bases removed from V and 0 bases from J, the gap between germline ends came to 14 bases. The CDR3 covers 17 residues. CDR1 is SGDLS, CDR2 YYNGEE, per germline. The CDR3 DNA sequence: TGTGCCAGCAGCCTAGGACAGATCAGCTCCTATAATTCACCCCTCCACTTT. Protein sequence: CASSLGQISSYNSPLHF. Full variable domain (remainder filled in from reference TRBV9 and TRBJ1-6): DSGVTQTPKHLITATGQRVTLRCSPRSGDLSVYWYQQSLDQGLQFLIQYYNGEERAKGNILERFSAQQFPDLHSELNLSSLELGDSALYFCASSLGQISSYNSPLHFGNGTRLTVT.

V and J are TRBV4-3 and TRBJ1-1, with D possibly matching TRBD1 (5 bases). Trimming removed 3 bases from V and 4 bases from J, with 6 bases in between. In germline, CDR1 is LGHNA, CDR2 YSLEER. The length of the CDR3 is 12 residues. CDR3 sequence (DNA): TGCGCCAGCAGCCAGGGGCCCACTGAAGCTTTCTTT. Translation gives CASSQGPTEAFF.

This sequence joins TRBV15 and TRBJ1-2; 8 nucleotides line up with TRBD1. Trimming cost V 0 bases and J 6 bases; bases outside gene matches: 6. Per germline, CDR1 LNHNV and CDR2 YYDKDF (reference sequence). The CDR3 consists of 15 residues. CDR3 loop: CATSRDLQGADGYTF. DNA of the CDR3: TGTGCCACCAGCAGAGATCTTCAGGGGGCAGATGGCTACACCTTC.

This sequence joins TRBV27 and TRBJ1-1; 7 positions agree with TRBD1. The CDR3 loop spans 14 amino acids. V lost 4 bases to trimming and J lost 4 bases; unmatched junction nucleotides: 6. Germline-derived CDR1 and CDR2 are MNHEY and SMNVEV (reference sequence). The CDR3 DNA reads as TGTGCCAGCAGTTACAGGGGACTCGGCACTGAAGCTTTCTTT. Its translation is CASSYRGLGTEAFF.

The chain combines TRBV7-8 with TRBJ2-7, with D perhaps TRBD1 (6 bases). Looked up from germline, CDR1 is SGHVS and CDR2 is FQNEAQ. Trimming cost V 1 base and J 2 bases, with 6 bases left between them. CDR3 length: 13 amino acids. The CDR3 protein is CASSLGTAYEQYF. The CDR3 nucleotides are TGTGCCAGCAGCTTAGGGACAGCCTACGAGCAGTACTTC.